The clone carrying this T cell receptor beta chain has a handful of counts. Assay used: immunoSEQ multiplex PCR; TCRdb lists only in-frame clones, some missing. Of around 120,000 clones in the sample, 85% to 90% were seen once. This sample is part of a study of cytomegalovirus exposure and HLA in healthy donors. The CDR3 has 14 amino acids. Trimming took off 1 base at V and 0 bases at J, with 5 bases between the two ends. In germline, CDR1 is LGHNA, CDR2 YSLEER. Sequencing was carried out using PBMCs. This clonotype was obtained from a woman between 18 and 29 years old in good health and CMV-seropositive. The rearrangement uses TRBV4-3 and TRBJ2-3; D unclear. The CDR3 coding sequence is TGCGCCAGCAGCCAAGGACTGAGCACAGATACGCAGTATTTT. Translation gives CASSQGLSTDTQYF.